The T cell receptor beta chain under discussion was sequenced for a study of yellow fever vaccine responses in identical twins. Looked up from germline, CDR1 is DFQATT and CDR2 is SNEGSKA (reference sequence). The CDR3 covers 14 residues. Trimming removed 4 bases at V and 1 base at J, with 11 bases between. Each CDR3 protein gets one entry after TCRdb re-called the RT-PCR reads with MiXCR. The sample has approximately 20,000 distinct CDR3 sequences; roughly three quarters are singletons. The chain carries TRBV20-1 and TRBJ2-1, with no clear D. The sample was T cells from blood (PBMCs), unsorted or a sorted subset (not recorded which), taken before or after yellow fever vaccination (not recorded which). The TCR sequence derives from a woman aged 18-29 years who received the yellow fever vaccine. The CDR3: CSAKTGNSYNEQFF. CDR3 DNA: TGCAGTGCTAAAACTGGAAATTCCTACAATGAGCAGTTCTTC.